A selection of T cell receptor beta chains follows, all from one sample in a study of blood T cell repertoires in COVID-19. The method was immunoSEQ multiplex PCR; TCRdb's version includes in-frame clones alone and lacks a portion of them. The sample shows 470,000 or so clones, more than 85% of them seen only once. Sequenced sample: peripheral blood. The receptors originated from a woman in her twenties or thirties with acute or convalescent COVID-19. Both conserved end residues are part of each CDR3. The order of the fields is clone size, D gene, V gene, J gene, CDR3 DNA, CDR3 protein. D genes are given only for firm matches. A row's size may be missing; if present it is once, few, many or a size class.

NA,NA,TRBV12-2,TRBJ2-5,TGTGCAAGTCGCTCCAGTTACGGGACTAGTGCAGAGACCCAGTACTTC,CASRSSYGTSAETQYF
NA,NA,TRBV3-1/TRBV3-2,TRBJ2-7,TGTGCCAGCAGCCAAGGTCCTCTCGAGCAGTACTTC,CASSQGPLEQYF
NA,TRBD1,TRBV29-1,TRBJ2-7,TGCAGCGTCACAGGGGGCGGATGGGGGGAGCAGTACTTC,CSVTGGGWGEQYF
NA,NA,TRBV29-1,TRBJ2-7,TGCAGCGCCAGGGGCTCCTACGAGCAGTACTTC,CSARGSYEQYF
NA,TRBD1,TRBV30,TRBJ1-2,TGTGCCTGTGGTCGGGACAGAAAAACCTATGGCTACACCTTC,CACGRDRKTYGYTF
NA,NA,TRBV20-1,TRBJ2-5,TGCAGTGCTAGTGATGAGGGATCCTATCAAGAGACCCAGTACTTC,CSASDEGSYQETQYF
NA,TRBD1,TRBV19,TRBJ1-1,TGTGCCAGTAGTACCGACAGGGCTGGAGAAGCTTTCTTT,CASSTDRAGEAFF
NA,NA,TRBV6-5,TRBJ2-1,TGTGCCAGCAGCACGGGGGTGTTGAATGAGCAGTTCTTC,CASSTGVLNEQFF
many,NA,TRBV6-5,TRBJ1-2,TGTGCCAGCAGCATTACAGGGTGGGCTAACTATGGCTACACCTTC,CASSITGWANYGYTF
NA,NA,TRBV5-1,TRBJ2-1,TGCGCCAGCAGCCTAGAGACTCGGGGTTCAGGCAATGAGCAGTTCTTC,CASSLETRGSGNEQFF
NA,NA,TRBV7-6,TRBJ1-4,TGTGCCAGCAGCTTAGGTCTAGCAACTAATGAAAAACTGTTTTTT,CASSLGLATNEKLFF